Below, 27 T cell receptor beta chains from the same sample are listed, as sequenced in a study of T cell repertoires in ileal Crohn's disease. Measured with immunoSEQ multiplex PCR; TCRdb has only the in-frame clones, and not every one. The table includes about 62,000 clones, roughly nine tenths detected once. Documented time point: neoterminal ileum biopsy at postoperative endoscopy, about 6 months after surgery. The sequenced sample was ileal tissue. All receptors come from an adult with Crohn's disease.

The V gene is TRBV7-3, the J gene TRBJ2-3; a possible D gene is TRBD2 (5 bases). CDR3 size: 13 residues. V lost 3 bases, J lost 8 bases, and 12 bases lay in between. Germline V gene data show CDR1 as SGHTA and CDR2 as FQGTGA. CDR3 coding DNA: TGTGCCAGCAGCTTCCGGAGGAGCGGTACGCAGTATTTT. This codes for CASSFRRSGTQYF. Variable domain in full (rest from reference TRBV7-3 and TRBJ2-3): GAGVSQTPSNKVTEKGKYVELRCDPISGHTALYWYRQSLGQGPEFLIYFQGTGAADDSGLPNDRFFAVRPEGSVSTLKIQRTERGDSAVYLCASSFRRSGTQYFGPGTRLTVL.

This sequence joins TRBV19 and TRBJ1-5; maybe TRBD1 (5 bases). The CDR3 runs to 15 residues. Between the trimmed V and J ends, which lost 5 bases and 8 bases, there was a span of 19 bases. The germline V gene encodes CDR1 LNHDA and CDR2 SQIVND (reference sequence). CDR3 in DNA: TGTGCCAGTAGTGCCTCGGCTCCGGGAGGGGAGCCCCAGCATTTT. Encoded protein: CASSASAPGGEPQHF.

The CDR3 protein is CASSSLAGVPDTQYF. Here the CDR3 DNA reads TGTGCCAGCAGTTCACTAGCGGGAGTCCCAGATACGCAGTATTTT. The chain uses TRBV27 and TRBJ2-3, with 11 nucleotides matching TRBD2. CDR1 MNHEY and CDR2 SMNVEV come from the germline V gene (reference sequence). V was clipped by 4 bases and J by 4 bases; unmatched bases: 4. This CDR3 comprises 15 residues.

The J gene is TRBJ1-3, the V gene TRBV6-5; tentatively, D is TRBD1 (5 bases). Trimming stripped 7 bases from V and 0 bases from J, with 10 bases between. CDR1 is MNHEY and CDR2 is SVGAGI in the germline V gene. CDR3 length: 14 amino acids. CDR3: CASMTAYSGNTIYF. The CDR3 DNA is TGTGCCAGCATGACAGCCTACTCTGGAAACACCATATATTTT.

The rearrangement joins TRBV14 to TRBJ1-1; 11 bases are shared with TRBD1. Germline V lookup: CDR1 SGHDN, CDR2 FVKESK. The CDR3 spans 17 residues. With 1 base clipped from V and 5 bases from J, the junction kept 9 bases outside the gene matches. CDR3 residues: CASSQGRMDRGLTEAFF. The CDR3 DNA sequence: TGTGCCAGCAGCCAAGGTAGGATGGACAGGGGGCTGACTGAAGCTTTCTTT.

V and J are TRBV6-6 and TRBJ1-2, with a weak D call TRBD1 (6 bases). Germline assignment: CDR1 MNHNY and CDR2 SVGAGI (reference sequence). CDR3 length equals 13 residues. V gave up 5 bases and J gave up 2 bases, with 9 bases separating them. The CDR3 spells CASSQTGNYGYTF. In nucleotides, the CDR3 is TGTGCCAGCAGTCAAACAGGGAACTATGGCTACACCTTC.

This clone was seen more than once but under ten times. CDR3 nucleotides: TGTGCCAGCCTAAGAGATGCCCCTGAAGCTTTCTTT. Its protein product is CASLRDAPEAFF. This chain links TRBV2 with TRBJ1-1; no reliable D call. Germline CDR1 SNHLY, CDR2 FYNNEI. The CDR3 has 12 amino acids. Trimming took 8 bases from V and 6 from J, leaving 13 bases between them. Full variable domain (outside the CDR3, taken from reference TRBV2 and TRBJ1-1): EPEVTQTPSHQVTQMGQEVILRCVPISNHLYFYWYRQILGQKVEFLVSFYNNEISEKSEIFDDQFSVERPDGSNFTLKIRSTKLEDSAMYFCASLRDAPEAFFGQGTRLTVV.

This clone occurred once. This chain links TRBV5-8 with TRBJ1-1; D not resolved. V lost 4 bases to trimming and J lost 0 bases, with 4 bases between them. The CDR3 has 12 amino acids. Germline values: CDR1 SGHTS, CDR2 YDEGEE. This chain's CDR3 is CASSTVNTEAFF. The DNA for the CDR3 is TGTGCCAGCAGCACGGTGAACACTGAAGCTTTCTTT.

This clone was seen a few times. The gene calls are TRBV27 and TRBJ2-7; 7 bases are a match to TRBD1. Germline trimming cut 5 bases from V and 4 bases from J; bases unmatched to any gene: 8. There are 14 residues in the CDR3. CDR1 and CDR2 from the germline V gene are MNHEY and SMNVEV (reference sequence). As DNA, the CDR3 is TGTGCCAGCAGTCCCACTAGGGGACAGTACGAGCAGTACTTC. Its protein product is CASSPTRGQYEQYF.

This rearrangement joins TRBV19 to TRBJ1-3; 9 bases fit TRBD1. This CDR3 spans 14 amino acids. Germline V CDR1 and CDR2: LNHDA, SQIVND (reference sequence). The V gene end was trimmed by 6 bases and the J gene end by 4 bases; junction bases not matched to a gene: 4. This CDR3 is CASRRTGEGNTIYF. CDR3 DNA: TGTGCCAGTAGACGGACAGGGGAGGGAAACACCATATATTTT.

The chain combines TRBV6-1 with TRBJ2-1; D is possibly TRBD2 (5 bases). V shed 0 bases and J shed 5 bases, with 14 bases lying between them. Per the germline V gene, CDR1 is MNHNS and CDR2 is SASEGT. CDR3 length: 16 amino acids. CDR3 loop: CASSEAVVPGNNEQFF. The CDR3 nucleotides read TGTGCCAGCAGTGAAGCGGTGGTGCCGGGGAACAATGAGCAGTTCTTC.

J is TRBJ1-3 and V is TRBV28; the D gene is possibly TRBD1 (6 bases). The CDR3 is made up of 15 amino acids. Trimming took 5 bases from V and 3 from J, leaving 14 bases between them. CDR1 and CDR2 from the germline V gene are MDHEN and SYDVKM. CDR3 in amino acids: CASSLGGAGGNTIYF. CDR3 sequence (DNA): TGTGCCAGCAGTCTCGGGGGGGCAGGTGGAAACACCATATATTTT.

V usage is TRBV4-1 and J usage is TRBJ2-2, with 7 bases identical to TRBD1. The ends lost 0 bases at V and 4 bases at J; junction bases unmatched: 11. Germline V gives CDR1 MGHRA, CDR2 YSYEKL. This CDR3 comprises 18 residues. CDR3 amino acids: CASSQDITRQGSTGELFF. CDR3 in DNA: TGCGCCAGCAGCCAAGATATTACGAGACAGGGATCCACCGGGGAGCTGTTTTTT.

The chain combines TRBV7-2 with TRBJ1-1; D not resolved. The CDR3 spans 13 residues. Trimming pared 6 bases from V and 4 bases from J, leaving 12 bases between. Germline CDR1 is SGHTA and CDR2 is FQGNSA. The CDR3 reads CASSSHTGTEAFF. The CDR3 bases are TGTGCCAGCAGTTCTCATACGGGCACTGAAGCTTTCTTT. The whole variable domain, filled in from reference TRBV7-2 and TRBJ1-1, reads GAGVSQSPSNKVTEKGKDVELRCDPISGHTALYWYRQSLGQGLEFLIYFQGNSAPDKSGLPSDRFSAERTGGSVSTLTIQRTQQEDSAVYLCASSSHTGTEAFFGQGTRLTVV.

The chain is built from TRBV18 and TRBJ1-1; D possibly corresponds to TRBD1 (5 bases). Trimming took off 6 bases at V and 5 bases at J, with 19 bases between the two ends. There are 15 residues in the CDR3. In germline, CDR1 is KGHSH, CDR2 LQKENI. This chain's CDR3 is CASSPGSGGETEAFF. CDR3 sequence (DNA): TGTGCCAGCTCCCCCGGGAGCGGGGGAGAAACTGAAGCTTTCTTT.

This clone is a singleton in its sample. The chain couples TRBV19 to TRBJ2-3; 9 nucleotides align to TRBD1. CDR1 is LNHDA, CDR2 SQIVND, per germline (reference sequence). Losses at the gene ends were 6 bases for V and 5 bases for J; bases not matched to a gene: 6. The CDR3 covers 14 residues. The CDR3 nucleotides read TGTGCCAGTAGGGGGGACAGGGCGTTAGATACGCAGTATTTT. Translation: CASRGDRALDTQYF.

The chain combines TRBV18 with TRBJ1-6; 9 positions match TRBD1. The germline CDR1 and CDR2 sequences are KGHSH and LQKENI. V lost 5 bases, J lost 12 bases, and 8 bases stayed unmatched. The CDR3 totals 14 residues. The CDR3 region has the DNA TGTGCCAGCTCAACCGGGACAGGGAAGTTACCCCTCCACTTT. This codes for CASSTGTGKLPLHF.

The V gene is TRBV29-1, the J gene TRBJ1-5; TRBD1 might be the D (5 bases). V lost 4 bases, J lost 3 bases, and 7 bases lay in between. This CDR3 has 12 amino acids. The germline V gene has CDR1 SQVTM and CDR2 ANQGSEA. The CDR3 spells CSVGQYNQPQHF. CDR3 DNA sequence: TGCAGCGTTGGACAGTACAATCAGCCCCAGCATTTT. The whole variable domain, filled in from reference TRBV29-1 and TRBJ1-5, reads SAVISQKPSRDICQRGTSLTIQCQVDSQVTMMFWYRQQPGQSLTLIATANQGSEATYESGFVIDKFPISRPNLTFSTLTVSNMSPEDSSIYLCSVGQYNQPQHFGDGTRLSIL.

This clone came up once. V gene TRBV7-3 combines with J gene TRBJ2-3, with 7 bases fitting TRBD2. There are 15 residues in the CDR3. The J segment lost 3 bases and the V segment lost 1 base, leaving 4 bases of the junction unmatched. Germline V gene sequence: CDR1 SGHTA, CDR2 FQGTGA. The CDR3 region has the DNA TGTGCCAGCAGCTTAAGCGGGAGTAGTACAGATACGCAGTATTTT. Its translation: CASSLSGSSTDTQYF.

The chain links TRBV27 to TRBJ2-7; D is unclear. V was pared by 5 bases and J by 2 bases, with 22 bases between. This CDR3 spans 17 amino acids. Germline V gene data show CDR1 as MNHEY and CDR2 as SMNVEV (reference sequence). The CDR3 spells CASSPTKSGTATYEQYF. The DNA for the CDR3 is TGTGCCAGCAGTCCGACCAAAAGTGGTACAGCAACCTACGAGCAGTACTTC.

The gene calls are TRBV5-1 and TRBJ2-5; D unresolved. Germline V gene data show CDR1 as SGHRS and CDR2 as YFSETQ. The CDR3 runs to 14 residues. The germline V and J ends were trimmed by 0 bases and 2 bases, with 8 bases remaining between them. CDR3 nucleotides: TGCGCCAGCAGCTTGGTGGGCCAGCAAGAGACCCAGTACTTC. This sequence encodes CASSLVGQQETQYF.

The V gene is TRBV10-3, the J gene TRBJ2-7; 11 positions match TRBD2. The CDR3 covers 17 residues. Germline loops: CDR1 ENHRY, CDR2 SYGVKD. Trimming cost V 6 bases and J 0 bases; bases outside gene matches: 10. The CDR3 DNA is TGTGCCATCAGACGACTAGCGGGGACCGTCTACTCCTACGAGCAGTACGTC. It codes for CAIRRLAGTVYSYEQYV.

The rearrangement links TRBV27 to TRBJ2-1, with 9 bases fitting TRBD2. Germline CDR1 is MNHEY and CDR2 is SMNVEV (reference sequence). Germline trimming cut 2 bases from V and 4 bases from J; bases unmatched to any gene: 3. The CDR3 contains 15 residues. The CDR3 region is CASSLIAGVYNEQFF. For the CDR3, the DNA is TGTGCCAGCAGTTTAATAGCGGGGGTATACAATGAGCAGTTCTTC.

This clone was detected only once. The chain joins TRBV2 to TRBJ1-1; no definite D call. The CDR3 has 12 residues. The germline gives CDR1 SNHLY, CDR2 FYNNEI. V was clipped by 1 base and J by 4 bases, with 4 bases between them. CDR3 sequence reads: CASSEGSTEAFF. CDR3 in DNA: TGTGCCAGCAGTGAAGGGAGCACTGAAGCTTTCTTT.

This clone has just one count. The rearrangement uses TRBV19 and TRBJ1-1; 11 nucleotides align to TRBD1. Per germline, CDR1 LNHDA and CDR2 SQIVND (reference sequence). The CDR3 runs 17 residues. J gave up 3 bases and V 2 bases, and 8 bases lay outside the gene matches. The CDR3 region has the DNA TGTGCCAGTAGTATATCGCCCTGGGGACAGGGGGACACTGAAGCTTTCTTT. Translated: CASSISPWGQGDTEAFF.

CDR3 protein: CASGVGGTRPQHF. The CDR3 DNA reads as TGTGCCAGCGGGGTAGGGGGAACGAGGCCCCAGCATTTT. J is TRBJ1-5 and V is TRBV2, with D perhaps matching TRBD1 (6 bases). Germline CDR1 is SNHLY and CDR2 is FYNNEI. With 8 bases removed from V and 9 bases from J, the gap between germline ends came to 17 bases. The CDR3 length is 13 residues.

The gene calls are TRBV7-3 and TRBJ2-1, with 10 bases aligning to TRBD2. This CDR3 region has 18 residues. V dropped 5 bases and J dropped 6; count of bases not matched to a gene: 16. The germline gives CDR1 SGHTA, CDR2 FQGTGA. The CDR3 bases are TGTGCCAGCAGCCGCGGGACTAGCGCCCATTCGGAGCGCAATGAGCAGTTCTTC. Translating it yields CASSRGTSAHSERNEQFF.